Listed below are T cell receptor beta chains from one sample, sequenced in a study of blood T cell repertoires in COVID-19. This table comes from immunoSEQ multiplex PCR, and its TCRdb copy is limited to in-frame clones, with some not included. The sample has about 160,000 clones; around 74% are singletons. The sequencing input was peripheral blood. These receptors came from an older man with acute or convalescent COVID-19. Both conserved end residues are part of each CDR3. D genes are given only for firm matches. Not all rows give a size; the values are once, few, many and, for expanded clones, a class.

TRBJ2-6 | 19 | TRBV11-3 | once | TRBD2 | CASSSGTSGRASGANVLTF | TGTGCCAGCAGCTCCGGTACTAGCGGGAGGGCCTCTGGGGCCAACGTCCTGACTTTC
TRBJ2-1 | 16 | TRBV5-1 | NA | TRBD2 | CASSAASGSSYNEQFF | TGCGCCAGCAGCGCGGCTAGCGGGAGCTCCTACAATGAGCAGTTCTTC
TRBJ2-5 | 15 | TRBV11-2 | NA | NA | CASSWEPGGQETQYF | TGTGCCAGCAGCTGGGAACCAGGGGGGCAAGAGACCCAGTACTTC
TRBJ2-3 | 17 | TRBV11-2 | NA | TRBD2 | CASSLNPSGGFSDTQYF | TGTGCCAGCAGCTTAAACCCATCGGGGGGTTTCTCAGATACGCAGTATTTT
TRBJ2-2 | 14 | TRBV13 | NA | TRBD2 | CASSPGTSPGELFF | TGTGCCAGCAGCCCTGGGACTAGCCCCGGGGAGCTGTTTTTT
TRBJ1-1 | 14 | TRBV5-1 | few | NA | CASSLETGGTEAFF | TGCGCCAGCAGCTTGGAGACAGGAGGCACTGAAGCTTTCTTT
TRBJ1-6 | 16 | TRBV5-4 | NA | NA | CASSFDGQGGSSPLHF | TGTGCCAGCAGCTTTGATGGGCAGGGAGGGAGTTCACCCCTCCACTTT
TRBJ2-2 | 16 | TRBV5-4 | NA | TRBD2 | CASSHSGGGATGELFF | TGTGCCAGCAGCCACTCTGGCGGGGGGGCCACCGGGGAGCTGTTTTTT
TRBJ1-5 | 12 | TRBV28 | NA | NA | CASTGSNQPQHF | TGTGCCAGCACAGGGTCCAATCAGCCCCAGCATTTT
TRBJ2-3 | 13 | TRBV5-1 | NA | NA | CASSLDRTDTQYF | TGCGCCAGCAGCTTGGACAGAACAGATACGCAGTATTTT
TRBJ1-6 | 16 | TRBV4-1 | NA | NA | CASSQEGLSYNSPLHF | TGCGCCAGCAGCCAAGAGGGGCTGTCCTATAATTCACCCCTCCACTTT
TRBJ2-4 | 16 | TRBV3-1/TRBV3-2 | NA | TRBD2 | CASSQDRTSGKNIQYF | TGTGCCAGCAGCCAAGATCGGACTAGCGGTAAAAACATTCAGTACTTC
TRBJ2-5 | 16 | TRBV11-2 | NA | TRBD2 | CASSLGTSGGKETQYF | TGTGCCAGCAGCTTGGGGACTAGCGGGGGGAAGGAGACCCAGTACTTC
TRBJ2-4 | 17 | TRBV28 | NA | TRBD1 | CASSSSGTGGAKNIQYF | TGTGCCAGCAGCTCTTCCGGGACAGGGGGGGCCAAAAACATTCAGTACTTC
TRBJ2-7 | 19 | TRBV11-2 | NA | TRBD2 | CASSLRLAGVLLRGYEQYF | TGTGCCAGCAGCTTAAGACTAGCGGGAGTACTACTAAGAGGGTACGAGCAGTACTTC
TRBJ1-2 | 14 | TRBV7-9 | NA | NA | CASSLRQEVDGYTF | TGTGCCAGCAGCTTACGTCAGGAAGTCGATGGCTACACCTTC
TRBJ2-7 | 12 | TRBV6-5 | NA | TRBD2 | CATGGSLYEQYF | TGTGCCACGGGGGGGTCGCTATACGAGCAGTACTTC
TRBJ2-7 | 14 | TRBV27 | many | TRBD2 | CASSLAGEIYEQYF | TGTGCCAGCAGTCTAGCGGGAGAAATCTACGAGCAGTACTTC
TRBJ1-5 | 17 | TRBV6-1 | NA | NA | CASSARLDRYSNQPQHF | TGTGCCAGCAGTGCGAGATTGGACAGATATAGCAATCAGCCCCAGCATTTT
TRBJ2-3 | 16 | TRBV7-9 | NA | TRBD2 | CASSLTSGGDTDTQYF | TGTGCCAGCAGCCTGACTAGCGGGGGGGACACAGATACGCAGTATTTT
TRBJ1-3 | 14 | TRBV5-1 | NA | NA | CASSLGAPGNTIYF | TGCGCCAGCAGCTTGGGGGCACCTGGAAACACCATATATTTT
TRBJ1-5 | 13 | TRBV12-3/TRBV12-4 | NA | NA | CASSFAARWPQHF | TGTGCCAGCAGTTTTGCGGCCCGTTGGCCCCAGCATTTT
TRBJ2-3 | 15 | TRBV7-7 | NA | TRBD1 | CASRAGTGVSDTQYF | TGTGCTAGCAGAGCCGGGACAGGGGTGTCAGATACGCAGTATTTT
TRBJ1-2 | 13 | TRBV4-1 | few | NA | CASSQGWLNGYTF | TGCGCCAGCAGCCAAGGATGGCTGAATGGCTACACCTTC
TRBJ1-2 | 12 | TRBV12-3/TRBV12-4 | NA | NA | CASSFSRGGYTF | TGTGCCAGCAGTTTTTCGCGGGGTGGCTACACCTTC
TRBJ1-2 | 15 | TRBV5-1 | NA | NA | CASSPDGGFAYGYTF | TGCGCCAGCAGCCCCGACGGGGGATTCGCCTATGGCTACACCTTC
TRBJ2-7 | 15 | TRBV11-1 | NA | TRBD1 | CASSLETGLSYEQYF | TGTGCCAGCAGCTTAGAGACAGGGCTATCCTACGAGCAGTACTTC
TRBJ2-2 | 12 | TRBV2 | few | NA | CASSEQTGELFF | TGTGCCAGCAGTGAACAGACCGGGGAGCTGTTTTTT
TRBJ2-3 | 14 | TRBV9 | many | NA | CASSVGDFTDTQYF | TGTGCCAGCAGCGTAGGAGACTTCACAGATACGCAGTATTTT
TRBJ2-5 | 13 | TRBV27 | NA | NA | CASSFSYQETQYF | TGTGCCAGCAGTTTTAGTTACCAAGAGACCCAGTACTTC
TRBJ1-1 | 14 | TRBV6-5 | NA | TRBD1 | CASRNRGGGTEAFF | TGTGCCAGCAGAAACAGGGGGGGTGGCACTGAAGCTTTCTTT
TRBJ2-3 | 15 | TRBV19 | NA | TRBD1 | CASSYLNRGPDTQYF | TGTGCCAGTAGTTACCTGAACAGGGGGCCAGATACGCAGTATTTT
TRBJ1-4 | 13 | TRBV5-4 | NA | NA | CASTGDGNEKLFF | TGTGCCAGCACAGGGGACGGAAATGAAAAACTGTTTTTT
TRBJ2-7 | 12 | TRBV29-1 | NA | TRBD1 | CSARQGAYEQYF | TGCAGCGCCAGACAGGGCGCCTACGAGCAGTACTTC
TRBJ2-1 | 17 | TRBV10-3 | NA | TRBD2 | CAISEFELTSGRDEQFF | TGTGCCATCAGTGAATTCGAATTGACTAGCGGGAGAGATGAGCAGTTCTTC
TRBJ2-3 | 16 | TRBV18 | once | TRBD2 | CASSPSSGVSTDTQYF | TGTGCCAGCTCACCATCTAGCGGGGTGAGCACAGATACGCAGTATTTT
TRBJ2-2 | 16 | TRBV11-3 | NA | NA | CASSTTGHSYTGELFF | TGTGCCAGCAGCACTACGGGACATTCATACACCGGGGAGCTGTTTTTT
TRBJ1-1 | 15 | TRBV6-5 | NA | TRBD1 | CASSYSTGGDTEAFF | TGTGCCAGCAGTTACTCGACAGGGGGGGACACTGAAGCTTTCTTT
TRBJ1-5 | 15 | TRBV7-9 | NA | TRBD1 | CASREGTGINQPQHF | TGTGCCAGCAGGGAAGGGACAGGGATCAATCAGCCCCAGCATTTT
TRBJ2-5 | 13 | TRBV5-1 | many | NA | CASSFAAQETQYF | TGCGCCAGCAGCTTTGCGGCCCAAGAGACCCAGTACTTC
TRBJ2-7 | 14 | TRBV28 | once | NA | CASSLSDRLYEQYF | TGTGCCAGCAGTTTAAGTGACAGGTTATACGAGCAGTACTTC
TRBJ2-6 | 13 | TRBV7-2 | few | NA | CASSLVRANVLTF | TGTGCCAGCAGCTTAGTAAGGGCCAACGTCCTGACTTTC
TRBJ2-1 | 15 | TRBV28 | NA | TRBD2 | CASSSTSGGLSEQFF | TGTGCCAGCAGTTCAACTAGCGGGGGGTTGAGTGAGCAGTTCTTC
TRBJ1-2 | 13 | TRBV6-5 | NA | TRBD1 | CASRDSFNYGYTF | TGTGCCAGTCGGGACAGCTTTAACTATGGCTACACCTTC
TRBJ1-2 | 14 | TRBV7-9 | NA | NA | CASSLAKASGGYTF | TGTGCCAGCAGCTTAGCTAAGGCTAGCGGGGGCTACACCTTC